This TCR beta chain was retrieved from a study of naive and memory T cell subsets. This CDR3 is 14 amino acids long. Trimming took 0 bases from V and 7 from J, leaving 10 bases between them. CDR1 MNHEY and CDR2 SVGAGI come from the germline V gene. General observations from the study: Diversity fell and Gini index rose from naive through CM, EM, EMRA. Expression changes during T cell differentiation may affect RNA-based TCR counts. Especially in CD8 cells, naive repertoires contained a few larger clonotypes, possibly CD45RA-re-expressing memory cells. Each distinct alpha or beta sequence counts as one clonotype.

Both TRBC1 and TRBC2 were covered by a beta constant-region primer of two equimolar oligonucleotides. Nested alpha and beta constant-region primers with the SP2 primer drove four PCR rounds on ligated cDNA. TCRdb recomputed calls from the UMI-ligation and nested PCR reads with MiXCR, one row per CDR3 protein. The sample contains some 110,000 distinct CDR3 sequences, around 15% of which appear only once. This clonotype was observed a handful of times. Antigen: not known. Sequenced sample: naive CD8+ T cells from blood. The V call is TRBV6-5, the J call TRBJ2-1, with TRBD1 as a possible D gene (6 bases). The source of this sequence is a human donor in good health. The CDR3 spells CASSYSGARNEQFF. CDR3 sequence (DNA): TGTGCCAGCAGTTACTCGGGGGCCCGGAATGAGCAGTTCTTC.